Listed below are T cell receptor beta chains from one sample, sequenced in a study of a mutant IDH1 vaccine in newly diagnosed glioma. For these receptors, no antigen is known. The method was immunoSEQ multiplex PCR; TCRdb's version includes in-frame clones alone and lacks a portion of them. The sample holds about 60,000 clones; roughly 84% are singletons and the top ten take 3.5% to 5%. The sequenced sample was PBMCs, obtained from a glioma patient whose treatment included an IDH1 peptide vaccine. All receptors derive from a young man with glioma. Both conserved end residues are part of each CDR3. The D gene is left open where the match is weak. Clone sizes are given selectively: once, few, many, or a class where the clone is expanded.

V: TRBV12-5; size: NA; D: NA; J: TRBJ2-2; CDR3: CASGFARGFNNARNTGELFF; DNA: TGTGCTAGTGGTTTTGCCAGAGGGTTCAACAATGCGCGAAACACCGGGGAGCTGTTTTTT
V: TRBV7-9; size: once; D: NA; J: TRBJ1-6; CDR3: CASSEQGAVSPLHF; DNA: TGTGCCAGCAGCGAACAGGGAGCGGTGTCACCCCTCCACTTT
V: TRBV28; size: few; D: NA; J: TRBJ1-5; CDR3: CASSGPRYEPQHF; DNA: TGTGCCAGTTCGGGACCGCGGTACGAGCCCCAGCATTTT
V: TRBV18; size: NA; D: TRBD2; J: TRBJ2-7; CDR3: CASSPVRLSGGGSYEQYF; DNA: TGTGCCAGCTCACCGGTCCGTCTTAGCGGGGGGGGCTCCTACGAGCAGTACTTC
V: TRBV14; size: NA; D: TRBD1; J: TRBJ2-7; CDR3: CASSQYFGTGAYSYEQYF; DNA: TGTGCCAGCAGCCAATATTTTGGGACAGGGGCCTACTCCTACGAGCAGTACTTC
V: TRBV19; size: NA; D: NA; J: TRBJ2-3; CDR3: CASSTRQGTDTQYF; DNA: TGTGCCAGTAGTACCCGACAGGGCACAGATACGCAGTATTTT
V: TRBV19; size: NA; D: TRBD1; J: TRBJ1-5; CDR3: CASSTGGSSNQPQHF; DNA: TGTGCCAGTTCTACAGGGGGTAGTAGCAATCAGCCCCAGCATTTT
V: TRBV4-2; size: NA; D: TRBD1; J: TRBJ1-6; CDR3: CASSQVTQGALHSPLHF; DNA: TGTGCCAGCAGCCAAGTCACGCAGGGGGCTCTTCATTCACCCCTCCACTTT
V: TRBV5-1; size: NA; D: NA; J: TRBJ2-5; CDR3: CASSLVTQETQYF; DNA: TGCGCCAGCAGCTTGGTAACCCAAGAGACCCAGTACTTC
V: TRBV5-4; size: NA; D: NA; J: TRBJ2-2; CDR3: CASSPGEAGTGELFF; DNA: TGTGCCAGCAGCCCCGGAGAGGCTGGCACCGGGGAGCTGTTTTTT
V: TRBV10-3; size: NA; D: NA; J: TRBJ2-1; CDR3: CAAGGEINNEQFF; DNA: TGTGCCGCCGGGGGTGAAATAAACAATGAGCAGTTCTTC
V: TRBV28; size: once; D: TRBD1; J: TRBJ1-2; CDR3: CATSTGVYGYTF; DNA: TGTGCCACCTCAACAGGGGTTTATGGCTACACCTTC
V: TRBV28; size: NA; D: NA; J: TRBJ2-5; CDR3: CASSFTAGGSVETQYF; DNA: TGTGCCAGCAGTTTTACGGCAGGGGGGAGCGTAGAGACCCAGTACTTC
V: TRBV7-2; size: NA; D: TRBD1; J: TRBJ2-7; CDR3: CASSLGQGFGEQYF; DNA: TGTGCCAGCAGCCTGGGACAGGGTTTCGGCGAGCAGTACTTC
V: TRBV5-1; size: NA; D: NA; J: TRBJ2-5; CDR3: CASSPSPVGGAMETQYF; DNA: TGCGCCAGCAGCCCGTCTCCAGTTGGGGGCGCGATGGAGACCCAGTACTTC
V: TRBV19; size: NA; D: NA; J: TRBJ1-1; CDR3: CASSITGDAEAFF; DNA: TGTGCCAGTAGTATAACCGGGGACGCTGAAGCTTTCTTT
V: TRBV10-1; size: NA; D: TRBD2; J: TRBJ2-1; CDR3: CASSESRTSGRPYEQFF; DNA: TGCGCCAGCAGTGAGTCTCGGACTAGCGGGCGCCCCTATGAGCAGTTCTTC
V: TRBV28; size: NA; D: TRBD2; J: TRBJ2-5; CDR3: CASSLAGGETQYF; DNA: TGTGCCAGCAGTTTAGCGGGGGGAGAGACCCAGTACTTC
V: TRBV19; size: few; D: NA; J: TRBJ1-1; CDR3: CASSDLSGGWTEAFF; DNA: TGTGCCAGTAGTGACCTTAGCGGGGGGTGGACTGAAGCTTTCTTT
V: TRBV7-9; size: NA; D: NA; J: TRBJ2-3; CDR3: CASSPPRHGTDTQYF; DNA: TGTGCCAGCAGCCCCCCGAGACACGGTACAGATACGCAGTATTTT
V: TRBV6-5; size: once; D: TRBD1; J: TRBJ1-5; CDR3: CASSYSNRGGNQPQHF; DNA: TGTGCCAGCAGTTACTCGAACAGGGGAGGCAATCAGCCCCAGCATTTT
V: TRBV29-1; size: few; D: TRBD1; J: TRBJ1-2; CDR3: CSVGTGGVYGYTF; DNA: TGCAGCGTCGGGACAGGGGGTGTCTATGGCTACACCTTC
V: TRBV4-1; size: once; D: NA; J: TRBJ1-2; CDR3: CASSHQSRTRPGDYGYTF; DNA: TGCGCCAGCAGCCATCAATCCCGGACACGACCTGGGGACTATGGCTACACCTTC
V: TRBV6-6; size: NA; D: NA; J: TRBJ2-2; CDR3: CASQGQPNTGELFF; DNA: TGTGCCAGCCAAGGGCAGCCGAACACCGGGGAGCTGTTTTTT
V: TRBV6-1; size: once; D: TRBD1; J: TRBJ2-1; CDR3: CASRGWDRDINEQFF; DNA: TGTGCCAGCAGGGGGTGGGACAGGGATATCAATGAGCAGTTCTTC
V: TRBV6-5; size: NA; D: TRBD1; J: TRBJ1-2; CDR3: CASSYGQGARGYTF; DNA: TGTGCCAGCAGTTATGGGCAGGGGGCGCGTGGCTACACCTTC
V: TRBV5-1; size: NA; D: NA; J: TRBJ2-3; CDR3: CASSFLELLQGRDTQYF; DNA: TGCGCCAGCAGCTTCCTAGAGCTCTTGCAGGGTCGGGATACGCAGTATTTT
V: TRBV5-1; size: NA; D: TRBD1; J: TRBJ2-1; CDR3: CASSLDRPSYNEQFF; DNA: TGCGCCAGCAGCCTGGACAGGCCATCCTACAATGAGCAGTTCTTC
V: TRBV7-9; size: NA; D: NA; J: TRBJ1-1; CDR3: CATGRPEAFF; DNA: TGTGCGACAGGCCGCCCCGAAGCTTTCTTT
V: TRBV4-1; size: NA; D: TRBD2; J: TRBJ2-7; CDR3: CASSQGVTSGSYEQYF; DNA: TGCGCCAGCAGCCAGGGGGTGACTAGCGGCTCCTACGAGCAGTACTTC
V: TRBV10-1; size: NA; D: NA; J: TRBJ1-2; CDR3: CASSGLGGYTF; DNA: TGCGCCAGCAGTGGACTGGGGGGCTACACCTTC
V: TRBV7-2; size: NA; D: TRBD1; J: TRBJ1-2; CDR3: CASSLARQGGYGYTF; DNA: TGTGCCAGCAGCTTGGCAAGACAGGGGGGCTATGGCTACACCTTC
V: TRBV7-6; size: NA; D: TRBD1; J: TRBJ2-7; CDR3: CASSSGTGGGDEQYF; DNA: TGTGCCAGCAGTTCCGGGACAGGGGGCGGGGACGAGCAGTACTTC
V: TRBV10-2; size: NA; D: NA; J: TRBJ1-5; CDR3: CASSETTGVSQPQHF; DNA: TGCGCCAGCAGTGAGACAACGGGAGTCAGTCAGCCCCAGCATTTT
V: TRBV29-1; size: once; D: TRBD1; J: TRBJ2-1; CDR3: CSTLSGTGGSYNEQFF; DNA: TGCAGCACCCTTTCCGGGACAGGGGGCTCCTACAATGAGCAGTTCTTC
V: TRBV5-1; size: once; D: TRBD1; J: TRBJ1-2; CDR3: CASSLGTGSAGYTF; DNA: TGCGCCAGCAGCTTGGGGACAGGGTCGGCGGGCTACACCTTC
V: TRBV6-5; size: few; D: NA; J: TRBJ1-2; CDR3: CASRKFTQGIYGYTF; DNA: TGTGCCAGCCGGAAATTCACACAGGGAATCTATGGCTACACCTTC
V: TRBV7-8; size: NA; D: TRBD1; J: TRBJ2-3; CDR3: CASSSHPAGGDDTQYF; DNA: TGTGCCAGCAGCTCTCACCCGGCAGGGGGCGATGATACGCAGTATTTT
V: TRBV11-3; size: NA; D: TRBD1; J: TRBJ1-2; CDR3: CASSLDGTGYGYTF; DNA: TGTGCCAGCAGCTTAGATGGGACAGGCTATGGCTACACCTTC